One and the same sample provided the 19 T cell receptor beta chains below, sequenced in a study of blood T cell repertoires in COVID-19. Profiled with immunoSEQ multiplex PCR; TCRdb holds only in-frame clones, not every one. The sample lists 250,000 to 300,000 clones; 88% were seen once. Sequenced: peripheral blood. The source is a woman between 35 and 50 years old who had recovered from COVID-19.

CDR3 coding DNA: TGTGCCAGCGGGAGGGGGGGAGTGGGCAAGCAAAGCTCCTACAATGAGCAGTTCTTC. This codes for CASGRGGVGKQSSYNEQFF. This rearrangement joins TRBV7-9 to TRBJ2-1; a weak D match, TRBD2 (7 bases). The CDR3 covers 19 residues. The ends were cut back, 8 bases at V and 0 bases at J, with 26 bases in the middle. Germline V gene lookup returns CDR1 SEHNR and CDR2 FQNEAQ (reference sequence).

The chain is built from TRBV2 and TRBJ1-5, with a tentative D call TRBD1 (5 bases). Trimming cost V 8 bases and J 4 bases, with 12 bases left between them. CDR3 size: 13 residues. CDR1 SNHLY and CDR2 FYNNEI come from the germline V gene. The CDR3 is CASLGPENQPQHF. DNA for the CDR3: TGTGCCAGCTTGGGGCCAGAAAATCAGCCCCAGCATTTT.

This chain uses TRBV30 with TRBJ2-2; possible D gene TRBD1, 5 bases. This CDR3 contains 12 residues. Germline assignment: CDR1 GTSNPN and CDR2 SVGIG (reference sequence). V lost 3 bases to trimming and J lost 3 bases, with 5 bases between them. The CDR3 loop reads CAWRGDTGELFF. Written as DNA, the CDR3 is TGTGCCTGGAGAGGGGACACCGGGGAGCTGTTTTTT.

The V gene is TRBV27, the J gene TRBJ2-4, with a possible D match to TRBD1 (5 bases). The CDR3 has 14 amino acids. V lost 0 bases, J lost 5 bases, and 8 bases lay in between. Germline loops: CDR1 MNHEY, CDR2 SMNVEV (reference sequence). CDR3 nucleotide sequence: TGTGCCAGCAGTTTATCGGGGCCGGAAAACATTCAGTACTTC. This gives the protein CASSLSGPENIQYF.

Comment on this clone: Other DNA sequences within the sample encode an identical CDR3. The rearrangement joins TRBV5-1 to TRBJ1-5, with 7 bases identical to TRBD1. The CDR3 covers 14 residues. Germline CDR1 is SGHRS and CDR2 is YFSETQ. The J segment lost 4 bases and the V segment lost 4 bases, leaving 5 bases of the junction unmatched. DNA for the CDR3: TGCGCCAGCAGCCCGGGACAGTCTAATCAGCCCCAGCATTTT. It translates to CASSPGQSNQPQHF.

This chain links TRBV19 with TRBJ2-6, with 8 bases that match TRBD2. Trimming took 7 bases from V and 0 from J; bases not matched to a gene: 11. This CDR3 is 18 amino acids long. The V gene's germline CDR1 is LNHDA and CDR2 SQIVND (reference sequence). The CDR3 DNA reads TGTGCCAGTACCCCCGGGGGGGCCGGTACCTCTGGGGCCAACGTCCTGACTTTC. Translated: CASTPGGAGTSGANVLTF. The full variable domain, with the rest looked up from reference TRBV19 and TRBJ2-6, is DGGITQSPKYLFRKEGQNVTLSCEQNLNHDAMYWYRQDPGQGLRLIYYSQIVNDFQKGDIAEGYSVSREKKESFPLTVTSAQKNPTAFYLCASTPGGAGTSGANVLTFGAGSRLTVL.

This chain links TRBV28 with TRBJ1-4, with D possibly matching TRBD1 (6 bases). V was cut by 5 bases and J by 2 bases, with 12 bases left in between. Germline assignment: CDR1 MDHEN and CDR2 SYDVKM. This CDR3 has 15 residues. The CDR3 DNA follows: TGTGCCAGCAGTACCCCACAGGGTACTAATGAAAAACTGTTTTTT. This sequence encodes CASSTPQGTNEKLFF.

This chain uses TRBV3-1 (or the pseudogene TRBV3-2) with TRBJ1-4; D perhaps matches TRBD1 (6 bases). The germline V gene has CDR1 LGHDT and CDR2 YNNKEL (reference sequence). The CDR3 has 14 residues. The V and J ends lost 0 bases and 10 bases respectively, with 12 bases between them. Here the CDR3 DNA reads TGTGCCAGCAGCCAAGATCGGACAGTTGGAAAACTGTTTTTT. Translation: CASSQDRTVGKLFF.

The rearrangement links TRBV9 to TRBJ2-7, with D possibly TRBD2 on 6 matching bases. With 0 bases removed from V and 3 bases from J, the gap between germline ends came to 10 bases. The CDR3 is 14 amino acids. The germline CDR1 and CDR2 sequences are SGDLS and YYNGEE. The DNA for the CDR3 is TGTGCCAGCAGCGTAGGTGCGGGACGCTACGAGCAGTACTTC. Protein: CASSVGAGRYEQYF.

V and J are TRBV7-2 and TRBJ2-4, with 8 bases aligning to TRBD1. The CDR3 runs 19 residues. Germline loops: CDR1 SGHTA, CDR2 FQGNSA. Trimming took 2 bases from V and 6 from J; bases not matched to a gene: 18. CDR3 sequence: CASSLIVLGAGGAINIQYF. CDR3 nucleotide sequence: TGTGCCAGCAGCTTAATTGTCCTGGGGGCAGGGGGCGCGATAAACATTCAGTACTTC.

DNA for the CDR3: TGTGCCAGCACTCCGGGACTGGGGGGGAATGAGCAGTTCTTC. This translates into CASTPGLGGNEQFF. This chain links TRBV9 with TRBJ2-1; 7 nucleotides match TRBD2. The CDR3 totals 14 residues. J gave up 7 bases and V 6 bases, and 10 bases lay outside the gene matches. Germline values: CDR1 SGDLS, CDR2 YYNGEE.

The chain uses TRBV21-1 and TRBJ2-5; TRBD2 is the table's D call and was not checked against the DNA. TRBV21-1 is a known pseudogene. The CDR3 is 14 amino acids. The CDR3 DNA reads as TGTGCCAGCACCCTGGGCGGGGGCCAAGAGACCCAGTACTTC. Amino acid sequence: CASTLGGGQETQYF.

The V and J genes are TRBV5-1 and TRBJ2-3; D might be TRBD2 (6 bases). V was clipped by 0 bases and J by 5 bases, with 13 bases between them. The CDR3 is made up of 15 amino acids. Germline values: CDR1 SGHRS, CDR2 YFSETQ. The CDR3 protein is CASSLVGGSGDTQYF. In DNA, the CDR3 is TGCGCCAGCAGCTTGGTCGGGGGTAGTGGAGATACGCAGTATTTT. Using reference TRBV5-1 and TRBJ2-3 for the parts outside the CDR3, the full variable domain is KAGVTQTPRYLIKTRGQQVTLSCSPISGHRSVSWYQQTPGQGLQFLFEYFSETQRNKGNFPGRFSGRQFSNSRSEMNVSTLELGDSALYLCASSLVGGSGDTQYFGPGTRLTVL.

The gene calls are TRBV9 and TRBJ2-7; 8 bases are a match to TRBD2. CDR1 and CDR2 (germline): SGDLS, YYNGEE. The CDR3 has 14 amino acids. Losses at the gene ends were 4 bases for V and 0 bases for J; bases not matched to a gene: 3. This CDR3 reads CASSPSGSSYEQYF. CDR3 in DNA: TGTGCCAGCAGCCCGAGCGGGAGCTCCTACGAGCAGTACTTC.

The gene calls are TRBV20-1 and TRBJ1-1, with D perhaps matching TRBD1 (5 bases). Trimming shortened V by 6 bases and J by 2 bases, and 7 bases separated the two germline ends. The CDR3 has 11 residues. Looked up from germline, CDR1 is DFQATT and CDR2 is SNEGSKA (reference sequence). CDR3 DNA sequence: TGCAGTGCCACAGGCAACACTGAAGCTTTCTTT. Protein product: CSATGNTEAFF.

V gene TRBV7-9 combines with J gene TRBJ2-1, with 15 bases that match TRBD2. V lost 5 bases and J lost 7; bases outside the gene matches: 9. CDR3 size: 17 residues. Germline assignment: CDR1 SEHNR and CDR2 FQNEAQ (reference sequence). The CDR3 sequence: CASSHGLAGGPINEQFF. The CDR3, as DNA: TGTGCCAGCAGCCATGGACTAGCGGGAGGGCCGATAAATGAGCAGTTCTTC.

The chain carries TRBV3-1 (or the pseudogene TRBV3-2) and TRBJ2-7; 7 bases are shared with TRBD2. This CDR3 comprises 15 residues. Germline assignment: CDR1 LGHDT and CDR2 YNNKEL (reference sequence). Losses at the gene ends were 0 bases for V and 7 bases for J; bases not matched to a gene: 9. The CDR3 DNA reads as TGTGCCAGCAGCCAAGATCTGGCGGGAGCTGTGGAGCAGTACTTC. Protein sequence: CASSQDLAGAVEQYF.

The CDR3 nucleotides read TGTGCCAGCAGATCGACGGGGGTGGCCCAGTACTTC. Translated: CASRSTGVAQYF. The V call is TRBV3-1 (or the pseudogene TRBV3-2), the J call TRBJ2-5; tentatively, D is TRBD2 (6 bases). V lost 6 bases and J 9 bases, leaving 14 bases between the germline ends. The CDR3 spans 12 residues. The germline gives CDR1 LGHDT, CDR2 YNNKEL (reference sequence).

The V and J genes are TRBV30 and TRBJ1-2; 10 bases are shared with TRBD1. The V and J ends lost 0 bases and 8 bases, in that order; junction bases with no gene match: 3. CDR1 and CDR2 from the germline V gene are GTSNPN and SVGIG (reference sequence). This CDR3 region has 13 residues. The CDR3 sequence is CAWSVGDRGGYTF. CDR3 sequence (DNA): TGTGCCTGGAGTGTAGGGGACAGGGGCGGCTACACCTTC.